Sequencing of this T cell receptor beta chain was carried out in a study of blood T cells in healthy people across ages. This clonotype was seen at least ten times. Through a sample-barcoded 5' primer and a J-beta primer mix, a second PCR was run for roughly 6 to 11 cycles. One entry per CDR3 protein results from TCRdb running MiXCR on the 5' RACE reads. This table holds 650,000 to 800,000 distinct CDR3 sequences, 40% to 50% found once. Germline CDR1 is SGHAT and CDR2 is FQDESV (reference sequence). This CDR3 spans 15 amino acids. The ends were cut back, 5 bases at V and 0 bases at J, with 11 bases in the middle.

Sample: blood. The receptor was derived from a man aged 55 to 70 in good health. The V and J genes are TRBV11-1 and TRBJ2-1, with a weak D call TRBD1 (6 bases). In DNA form, the CDR3 reads TGTGCCAGCAGCCGGCAGGGGAACTCCTACAATGAGCAGTTCTTC. It yields the protein CASSRQGNSYNEQFF.